One TCR beta chain is described in this entry. Its antigen is undetermined. The sample belongs to a study of untreated major depressive disorder. Findings and caveats of the study: A comparatively small sample limits the generalizability of these findings. TRBV05-01 (Vbeta 5.1) usage was higher in CD4+ T cells of depressed patients than controls.

CDR3 length: 14 amino acids. Germline V gene sequence: CDR1 SGHRS, CDR2 YFSETQ. V lost 1 base and J lost 4; bases outside the gene matches: 5. Profiled with immunoSEQ multiplex PCR; TCRdb holds only in-frame clones, not every one. Among 20,000 or so clones listed, more than 90% were seen once. Patients had DSM-IV major depressive disorder with a Hamilton Depression score of at least 18. No major medical conditions, Axis I/II comorbidities, regular medication, or illicit drugs. Typically about 96% of enriched cells were CD4+. The material sequenced was CD4+ T cells from PBMCs. This receptor was obtained from a woman aged 40 to 50 with major depressive disorder. The rearrangement uses TRBV5-1 and TRBJ2-7; 7 nucleotides align to TRBD1. CDR3 in amino acids: CASSLTGELYEQYF. CDR3 bases: TGCGCCAGCAGCTTGACAGGGGAATTGTACGAGCAGTACTTC.